This record concerns one TCR beta chain sequence. This record comes from a study of T cells in Graves' hyperthyroidism and ophthalmopathy. Template material for amplifying TCR beta CDR3 regions consisted of RNA transcripts. In the first-round RT-PCR of the TCR CDR3, the HTBI primer set was used. TCRdb used MiXCR to reprocess the multiplex PCR reads, holding one entry per CDR3 protein. The table has 300,000 to 400,000 distinct CDR3 sequences, less than 15% seen once. Germline V gene data show CDR1 as LNHDA and CDR2 as SQIVND (reference sequence). Trimming stripped 3 bases from V and 0 bases from J, with 18 bases between. This CDR3 contains 17 residues. The definition of stable Graves' hyperthyroidism was no ophthalmopathy progression within 18 months.

The TCR originated in a woman between 18 and 30 years old with Graves' hyperthyroidism. The chain is built from TRBV19 and TRBJ2-7, with a possible D match to TRBD2 (5 bases). Sequenced sample: blood. In DNA, the CDR3 is TGTGCCAGTAGTATTTTTTTAAGGACGGGAAGCTCCTACGAGCAGTACTTC. Its protein is CASSIFLRTGSSYEQYF.